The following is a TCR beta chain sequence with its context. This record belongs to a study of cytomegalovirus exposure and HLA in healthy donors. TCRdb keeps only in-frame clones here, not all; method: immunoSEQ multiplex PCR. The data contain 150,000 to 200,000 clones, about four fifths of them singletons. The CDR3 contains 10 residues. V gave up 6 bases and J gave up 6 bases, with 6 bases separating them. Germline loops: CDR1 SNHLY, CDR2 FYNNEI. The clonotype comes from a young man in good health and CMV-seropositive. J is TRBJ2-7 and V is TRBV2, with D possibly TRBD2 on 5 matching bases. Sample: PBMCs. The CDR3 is CASRLAEQYF. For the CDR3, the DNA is TGTGCCAGCAGGCTAGCCGAGCAGTACTTC.